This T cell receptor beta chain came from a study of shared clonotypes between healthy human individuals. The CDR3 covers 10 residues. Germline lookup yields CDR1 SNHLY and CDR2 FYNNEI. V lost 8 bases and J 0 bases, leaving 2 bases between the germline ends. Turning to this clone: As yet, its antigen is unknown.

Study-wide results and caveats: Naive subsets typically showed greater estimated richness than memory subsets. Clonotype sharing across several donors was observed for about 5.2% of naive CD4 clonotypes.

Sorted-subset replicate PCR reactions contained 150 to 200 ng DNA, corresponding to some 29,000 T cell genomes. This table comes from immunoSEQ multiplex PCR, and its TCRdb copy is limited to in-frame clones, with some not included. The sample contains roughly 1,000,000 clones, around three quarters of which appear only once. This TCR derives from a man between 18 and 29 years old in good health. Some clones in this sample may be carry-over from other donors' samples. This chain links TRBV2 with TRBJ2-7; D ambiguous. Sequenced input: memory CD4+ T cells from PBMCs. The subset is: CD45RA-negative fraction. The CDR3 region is CASVSYEQYF. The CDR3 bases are TGTGCCAGCGTCTCCTACGAGCAGTACTTC.